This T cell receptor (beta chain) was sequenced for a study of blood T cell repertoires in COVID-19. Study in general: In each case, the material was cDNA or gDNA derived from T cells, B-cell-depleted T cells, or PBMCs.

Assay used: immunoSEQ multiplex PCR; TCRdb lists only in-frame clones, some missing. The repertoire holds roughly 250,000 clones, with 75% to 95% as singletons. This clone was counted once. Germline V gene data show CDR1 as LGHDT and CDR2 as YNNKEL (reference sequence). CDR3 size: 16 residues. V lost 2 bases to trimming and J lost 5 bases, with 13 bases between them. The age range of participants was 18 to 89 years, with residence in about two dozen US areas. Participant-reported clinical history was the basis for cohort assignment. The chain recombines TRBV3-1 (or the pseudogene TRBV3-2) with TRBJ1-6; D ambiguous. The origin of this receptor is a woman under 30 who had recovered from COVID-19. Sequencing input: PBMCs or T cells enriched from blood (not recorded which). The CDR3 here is CASSQNPQADNSPLHF. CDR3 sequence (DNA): TGTGCCAGCAGCCAAAACCCGCAAGCTGATAATTCACCCCTCCACTTT.